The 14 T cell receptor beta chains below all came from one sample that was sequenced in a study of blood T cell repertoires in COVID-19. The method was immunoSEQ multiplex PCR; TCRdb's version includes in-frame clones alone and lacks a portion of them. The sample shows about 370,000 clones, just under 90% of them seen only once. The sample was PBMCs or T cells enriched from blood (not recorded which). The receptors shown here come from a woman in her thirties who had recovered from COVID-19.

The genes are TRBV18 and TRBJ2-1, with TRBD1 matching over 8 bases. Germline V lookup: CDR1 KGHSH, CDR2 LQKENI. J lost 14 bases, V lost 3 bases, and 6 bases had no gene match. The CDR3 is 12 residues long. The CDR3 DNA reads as TGTGCCAGCTCACCGAGGACAGGGTTTAAGTTCTTC. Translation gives CASSPRTGFKFF.

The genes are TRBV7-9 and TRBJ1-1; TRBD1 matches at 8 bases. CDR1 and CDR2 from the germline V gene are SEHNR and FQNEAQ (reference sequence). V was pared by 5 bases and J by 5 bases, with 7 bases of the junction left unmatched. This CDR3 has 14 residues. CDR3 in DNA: TGTGCCAGCAGCGGTTGGACAGGGAGGACTGAAGCTTTCTTT. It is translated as CASSGWTGRTEAFF.

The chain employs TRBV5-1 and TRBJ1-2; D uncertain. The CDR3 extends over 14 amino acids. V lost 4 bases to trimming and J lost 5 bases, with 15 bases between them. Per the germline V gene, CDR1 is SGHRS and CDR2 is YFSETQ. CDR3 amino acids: CASSRTRTEYGYTF. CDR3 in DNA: TGCGCCAGCAGCCGGACGAGGACTGAGTATGGCTACACCTTC.

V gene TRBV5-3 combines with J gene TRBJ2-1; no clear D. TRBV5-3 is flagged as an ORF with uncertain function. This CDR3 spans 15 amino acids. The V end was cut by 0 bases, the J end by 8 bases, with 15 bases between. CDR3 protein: CARSLAPRFNDEQFF. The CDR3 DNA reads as TGTGCCAGAAGCTTGGCACCCCGGTTTAACGATGAGCAGTTCTTC.

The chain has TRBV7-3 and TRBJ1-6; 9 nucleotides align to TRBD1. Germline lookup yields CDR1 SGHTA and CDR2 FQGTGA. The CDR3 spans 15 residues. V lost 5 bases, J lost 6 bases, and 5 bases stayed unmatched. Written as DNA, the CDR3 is TGTGCCAGCAGCCCCGGGACAGGGTTTAATTCACCCCTCCACTTT. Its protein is CASSPGTGFNSPLHF.

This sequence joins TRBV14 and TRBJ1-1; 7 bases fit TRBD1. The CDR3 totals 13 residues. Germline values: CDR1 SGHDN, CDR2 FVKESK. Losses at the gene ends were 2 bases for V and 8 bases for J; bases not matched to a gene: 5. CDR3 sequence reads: CASSQSRQGEAFF. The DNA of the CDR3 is TGTGCCAGCAGCCAATCTCGACAGGGCGAAGCTTTCTTT.

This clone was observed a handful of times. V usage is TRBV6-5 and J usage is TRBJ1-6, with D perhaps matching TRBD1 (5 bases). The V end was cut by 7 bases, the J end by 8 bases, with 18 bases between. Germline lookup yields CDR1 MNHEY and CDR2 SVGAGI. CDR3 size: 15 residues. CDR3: CASTRKRGKDSPLHF. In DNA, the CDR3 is TGTGCCAGCACGCGAAAAAGGGGAAAGGATTCACCCCTCCACTTT.

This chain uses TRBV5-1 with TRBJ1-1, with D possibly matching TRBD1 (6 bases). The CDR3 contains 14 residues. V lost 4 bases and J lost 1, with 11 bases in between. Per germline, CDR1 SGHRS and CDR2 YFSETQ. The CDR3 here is CASSPGHKNTEAFF. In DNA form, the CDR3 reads TGCGCCAGCAGCCCGGGACACAAGAACACTGAAGCTTTCTTT. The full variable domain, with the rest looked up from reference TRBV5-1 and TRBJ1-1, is KAGVTQTPRYLIKTRGQQVTLSCSPISGHRSVSWYQQTPGQGLQFLFEYFSETQRNKGNFPGRFSGRQFSNSRSEMNVSTLELGDSALYLCASSPGHKNTEAFFGQGTRLTVV.

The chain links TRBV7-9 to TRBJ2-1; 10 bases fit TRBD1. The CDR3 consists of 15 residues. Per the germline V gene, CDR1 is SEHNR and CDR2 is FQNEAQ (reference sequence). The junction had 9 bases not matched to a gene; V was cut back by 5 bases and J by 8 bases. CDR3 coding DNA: TGTGCCAGCAGCACATCCGGGACAGGGGCATATGAGCAGTTCTTC. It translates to CASSTSGTGAYEQFF.

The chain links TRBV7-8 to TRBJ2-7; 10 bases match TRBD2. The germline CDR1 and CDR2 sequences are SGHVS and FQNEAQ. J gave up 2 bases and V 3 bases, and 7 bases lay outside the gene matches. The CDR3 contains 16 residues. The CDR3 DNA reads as TGTGCCAGCAGCTTGGTCCTTAGCGGGGGGACCTACGAGCAGTACTTC. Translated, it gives CASSLVLSGGTYEQYF.

CDR3 in amino acids: CASSPWDRNQPQHF. The DNA of the CDR3 is TGTGCCAGCAGTCCCTGGGACAGAAATCAGCCCCAGCATTTT. The chain uses TRBV27 and TRBJ1-5, with 7 bases identical to TRBD1. The CDR3 is 14 residues long. Losses at the gene ends were 5 bases for V and 4 bases for J; bases not matched to a gene: 5. From germline, CDR1 is MNHEY and CDR2 SMNVEV (reference sequence).

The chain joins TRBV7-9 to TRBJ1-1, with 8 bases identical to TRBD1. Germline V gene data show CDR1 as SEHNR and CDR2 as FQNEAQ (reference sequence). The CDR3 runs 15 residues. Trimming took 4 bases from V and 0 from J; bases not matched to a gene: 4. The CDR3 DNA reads TGTGCCAGCAGCTCAAACAGGGGGGTGAACACTGAAGCTTTCTTT. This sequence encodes CASSSNRGVNTEAFF.

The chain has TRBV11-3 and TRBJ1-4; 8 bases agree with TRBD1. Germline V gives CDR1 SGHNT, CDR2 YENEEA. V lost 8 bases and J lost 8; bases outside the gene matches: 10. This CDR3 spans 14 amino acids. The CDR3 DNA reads TGTGCCAGCGGAGAGACAGGGGAGTGGGAAAAACTGTTTTTT. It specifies CASGETGEWEKLFF.

CDR3 sequence: CASSVRETSGTPYEQYF. The CDR3 DNA sequence: TGTGCCAGCAGCGTACGTGAGACTAGCGGGACTCCCTACGAGCAGTACTTC. The rearrangement links TRBV9 to TRBJ2-7; 11 bases are shared with TRBD2. Germline CDR1 and CDR2: SGDLS and YYNGEE. V dropped 1 base and J dropped 2; count of bases not matched to a gene: 8. This CDR3 is 17 amino acids long.